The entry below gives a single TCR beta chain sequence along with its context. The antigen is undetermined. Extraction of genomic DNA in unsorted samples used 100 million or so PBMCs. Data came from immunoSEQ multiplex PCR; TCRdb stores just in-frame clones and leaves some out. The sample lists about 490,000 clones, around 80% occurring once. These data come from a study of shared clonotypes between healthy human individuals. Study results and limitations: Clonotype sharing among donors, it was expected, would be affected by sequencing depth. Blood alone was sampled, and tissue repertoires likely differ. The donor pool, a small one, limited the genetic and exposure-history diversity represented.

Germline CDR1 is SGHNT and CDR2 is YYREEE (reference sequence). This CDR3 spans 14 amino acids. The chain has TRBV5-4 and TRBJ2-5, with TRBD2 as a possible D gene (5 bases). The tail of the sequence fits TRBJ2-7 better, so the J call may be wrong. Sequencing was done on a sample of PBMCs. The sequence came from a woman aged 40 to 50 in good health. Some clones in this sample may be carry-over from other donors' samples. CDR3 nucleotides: TGTGCCAGCCGGGGAACCTCAAGCTCCTACGAGCAGTACTTC. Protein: CASRGTSSSYEQYF.